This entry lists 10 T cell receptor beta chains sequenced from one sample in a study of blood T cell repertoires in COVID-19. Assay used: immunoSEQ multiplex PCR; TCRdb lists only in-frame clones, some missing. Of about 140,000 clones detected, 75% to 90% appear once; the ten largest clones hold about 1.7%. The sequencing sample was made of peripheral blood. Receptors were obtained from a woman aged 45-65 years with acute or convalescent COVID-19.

The CDR3 nucleotides read TGTGCCAGCAGCAGTACAGGGACCTCCGCCCTCGGAAAACTGTTTTTT. Translated, it gives CASSSTGTSALGKLFF. This chain links TRBV7-8 with TRBJ1-4; D may be TRBD1 (6 bases). Trimming removed 5 bases at V and 10 bases at J, with 23 bases between. This CDR3 spans 16 amino acids. CDR1 is SGHVS and CDR2 is FQNEAQ in the germline V gene. The full variable domain, in which reference TRBV7-8 and TRBJ1-4 provide the parts outside the CDR3, is GAGVSQSPRYKVAKRGQDVALRCDPISGHVSLFWYQQALGQGPEFLTYFQNEAQLDKSGLPSDRFFAERPEGSVSTLKIQRTQQEDSAVYLCASSSTGTSALGKLFFGSGTQLSVL.

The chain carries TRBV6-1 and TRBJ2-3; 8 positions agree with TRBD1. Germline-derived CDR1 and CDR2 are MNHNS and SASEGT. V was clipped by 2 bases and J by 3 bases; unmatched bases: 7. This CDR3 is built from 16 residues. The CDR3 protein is CASSERGQATTDTQYF. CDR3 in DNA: TGTGCCAGCAGTGAAAGGGGACAGGCAACTACAGATACGCAGTATTTT.

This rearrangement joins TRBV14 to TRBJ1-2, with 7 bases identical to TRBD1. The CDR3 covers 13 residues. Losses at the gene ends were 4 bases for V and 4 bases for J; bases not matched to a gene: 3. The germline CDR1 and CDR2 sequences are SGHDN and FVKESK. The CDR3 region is CASSPGQTYGYTF. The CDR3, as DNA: TGTGCCAGCAGCCCGGGACAGACCTATGGCTACACCTTC.

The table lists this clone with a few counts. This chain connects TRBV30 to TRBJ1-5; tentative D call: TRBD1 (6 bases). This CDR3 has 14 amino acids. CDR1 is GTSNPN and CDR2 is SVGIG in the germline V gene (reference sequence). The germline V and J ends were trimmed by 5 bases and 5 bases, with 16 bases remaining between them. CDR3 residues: CAWAMGAGDQPQHF. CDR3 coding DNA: TGTGCCTGGGCAATGGGGGCGGGAGATCAGCCCCAGCATTTT.

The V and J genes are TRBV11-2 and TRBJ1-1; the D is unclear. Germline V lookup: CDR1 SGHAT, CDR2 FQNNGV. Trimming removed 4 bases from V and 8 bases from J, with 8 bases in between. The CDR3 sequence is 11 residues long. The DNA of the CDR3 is TGTGCCAGCAGCTCCGCGCTGGAAGCTTTCTTT. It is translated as CASSSALEAFF.

The CDR3 nucleotides read TGTGCCAGCCACCCCGGGACAGGGCATTACAATGAGCAGTTCTTC. It encodes CASHPGTGHYNEQFF. V and J are TRBV27 and TRBJ2-1, with 9 bases identical to TRBD1. The germline CDR1 and CDR2 sequences are MNHEY and SMNVEV (reference sequence). The CDR3 is 15 amino acids. J lost 4 bases, V lost 8 bases, and 9 bases had no gene match.

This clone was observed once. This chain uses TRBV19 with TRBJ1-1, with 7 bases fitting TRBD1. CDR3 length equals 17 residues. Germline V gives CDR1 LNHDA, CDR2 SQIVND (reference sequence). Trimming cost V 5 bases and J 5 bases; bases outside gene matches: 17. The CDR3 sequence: CASSPDPPGGEKTEAFF. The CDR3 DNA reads TGTGCCAGTAGTCCAGATCCACCAGGGGGAGAGAAAACTGAAGCTTTCTTT.

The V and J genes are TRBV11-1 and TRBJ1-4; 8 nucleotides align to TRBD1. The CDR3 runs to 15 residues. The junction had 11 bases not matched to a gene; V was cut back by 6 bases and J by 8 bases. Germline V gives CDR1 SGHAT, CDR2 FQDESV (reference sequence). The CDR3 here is CASSNPGQGMEKLFF. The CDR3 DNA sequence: TGTGCCAGCAGTAATCCAGGACAGGGTATGGAAAAACTGTTTTTT.

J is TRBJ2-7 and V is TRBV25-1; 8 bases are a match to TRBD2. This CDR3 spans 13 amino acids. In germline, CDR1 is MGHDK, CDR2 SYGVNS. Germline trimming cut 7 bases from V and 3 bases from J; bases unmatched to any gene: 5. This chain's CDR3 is CASITSGGYEQYF. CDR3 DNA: TGTGCCAGCATAACTAGCGGAGGCTACGAGCAGTACTTC.

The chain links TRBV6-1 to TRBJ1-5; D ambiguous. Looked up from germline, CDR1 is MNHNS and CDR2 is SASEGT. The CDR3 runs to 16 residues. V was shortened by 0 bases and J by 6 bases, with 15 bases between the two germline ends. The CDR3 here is CASSEAGRSLGQPQHF. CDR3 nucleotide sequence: TGTGCCAGCAGTGAAGCCGGCAGGTCTCTCGGTCAGCCCCAGCATTTT.